The text below deals with one T cell receptor beta chain. The sample is drawn from a study of blood T cell repertoires in COVID-19. Clones were read by immunoSEQ multiplex PCR, and TCRdb kept only the in-frame ones, dropping some. The table lists 150,000 to 250,000 clones, 80% to 85% of them singletons. There are 13 residues in the CDR3. Germline V gene data show CDR1 as KGHSH and CDR2 as LQKENI. Between the trimmed V and J ends, which lost 5 bases and 2 bases, there was a span of 9 bases. The receptor was derived from a middle-aged man who had recovered from COVID-19. The J gene is TRBJ1-1, the V gene TRBV18; perhaps TRBD1 as D (5 bases). Sequencing was carried out using PBMCs or T cells enriched from blood (not recorded which). The CDR3, as DNA: TGTGCCAGCTCAAAGACAGTCAACACTGAAGCTTTCTTT. Its translation: CASSKTVNTEAFF.